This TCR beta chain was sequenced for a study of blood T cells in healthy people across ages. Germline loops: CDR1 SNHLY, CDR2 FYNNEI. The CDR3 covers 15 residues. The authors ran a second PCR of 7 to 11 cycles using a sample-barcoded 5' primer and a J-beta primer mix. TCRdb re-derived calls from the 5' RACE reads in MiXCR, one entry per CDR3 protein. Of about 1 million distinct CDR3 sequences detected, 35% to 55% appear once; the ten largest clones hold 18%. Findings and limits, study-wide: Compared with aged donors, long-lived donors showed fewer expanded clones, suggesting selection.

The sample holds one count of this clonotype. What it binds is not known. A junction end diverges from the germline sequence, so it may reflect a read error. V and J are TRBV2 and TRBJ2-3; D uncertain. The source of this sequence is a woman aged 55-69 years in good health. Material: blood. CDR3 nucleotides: TGTACCAGCACGGCGGACCTGTCTCGCACAGATACGCAGTATTTT. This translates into CTSTADLSRTDTQYF.